This TCR beta chain was sequenced in a study of regulatory T cells in long-lasting Graves disease. For TCR beta, libraries came from iRepertoire HTBI primers and Arm-PCR of CDR3 regions. TCRdb used MiXCR to reprocess the multiplex PCR reads, holding one entry per CDR3 protein. The top ten clones hold under 35% of a sample with a few hundred thousand distinct CDR3 sequences, roughly 24% of them seen once. V was clipped by 7 bases and J by 5 bases, with 17 bases between them. Germline CDR1 and CDR2: LNHDA and SQIVND (reference sequence). CDR3 length: 14 residues. Time point meaning: persistent/refractory GD, antithyroid drugs over 5 years with positive TRAb. RNA from PBMCs was the source of the TCR library. There are a few counts of this clonotype. Its antigen is not known. Study-wide findings and caveats: The sample size was small, and this may have reduced accuracy. Persistent-disease Graves' patients showed less TCR diversity than new cases.

This TCR derives from a woman in her thirties or forties with Graves disease. The sample here was peripheral blood mononuclear cells (PBMCs), taken when the disease was refractory, from a patient treated with antithyroid drugs. The chain uses TRBV19 and TRBJ2-5; tentative D call: TRBD1 (5 bases). CDR3 protein: CASTAIDRRETQYF. DNA for the CDR3: TGTGCCAGTACCGCAATTGACAGACGGGAGACCCAGTACTTC. The entire variable domain, with the rest obtained from reference TRBV19 and TRBJ2-5, is as follows: DGGITQSPKYLFRKEGQNVTLSCEQNLNHDAMYWYRQDPGQGLRLIYYSQIVNDFQKGDIAEGYSVSREKKESFPLTVTSAQKNPTAFYLCASTAIDRRETQYFGPGTRLLVL.